Detailed here is one T cell receptor beta chain. The data stem from a study of shared clonotypes between healthy human individuals. Clones were read by immunoSEQ multiplex PCR, and TCRdb kept only the in-frame ones, dropping some. The sample yields about 1 million clones, roughly 80% seen once. Germline assignment: CDR1 MNHEY and CDR2 SMNVEV (reference sequence). Trimming cost V 5 bases and J 14 bases, with 20 bases left between them. This CDR3 region has 13 residues. Material for sequencing was memory CD4+ T cells sorted from blood. As for subset: CD45RA-negative fraction. The receptor was isolated from a man aged 18-30 years in good health. The chain carries TRBV27 and TRBJ2-3; TRBD2 is a possible D gene (5 bases). The CDR3 DNA reads TGTGCCAGCAGTACGGGATTGCTGGGAATCCCGTATTTT. Amino acid sequence: CASSTGLLGIPYF.